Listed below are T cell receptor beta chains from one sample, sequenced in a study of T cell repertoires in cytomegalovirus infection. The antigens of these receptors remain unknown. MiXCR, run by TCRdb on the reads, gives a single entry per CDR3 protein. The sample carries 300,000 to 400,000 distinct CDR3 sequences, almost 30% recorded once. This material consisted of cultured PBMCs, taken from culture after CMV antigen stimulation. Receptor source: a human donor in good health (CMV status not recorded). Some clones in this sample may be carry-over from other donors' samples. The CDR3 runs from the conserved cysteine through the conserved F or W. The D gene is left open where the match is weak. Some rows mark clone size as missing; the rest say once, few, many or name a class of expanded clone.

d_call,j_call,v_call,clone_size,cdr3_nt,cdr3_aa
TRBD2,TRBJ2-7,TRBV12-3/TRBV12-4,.,TGTGCCAGCAGACCCAGACTAGCGGGAACCTCCTACGAGCAGTACTTC,CASRPRLAGTSYEQYF
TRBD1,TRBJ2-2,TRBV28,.,TGTGCCAGCAGCACCGGGACAGGGTACACCGGGGAGCTGTTTTTT,CASSTGTGYTGELFF
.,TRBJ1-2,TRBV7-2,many,TGTGCCAGCAGCCCCAGCGGCGGCTATGGCTACACCTTC,CASSPSGGYGYTF
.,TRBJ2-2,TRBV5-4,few,TGTGCCAGCAGCCCGCAGGGAAGCACCGGGGAGCTGTTTTTT,CASSPQGSTGELFF
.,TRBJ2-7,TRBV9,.,TGTGCCAGCAGCGTAGCACTAGGGGGCGAGCAGTACTTC,CASSVALGGEQYF
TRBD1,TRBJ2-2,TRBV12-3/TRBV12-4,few,TGTGCCAGCAACTTTCGAATACAGGGGGCGCCGAACACCGGGGAGCTGTTTTTT,CASNFRIQGAPNTGELFF
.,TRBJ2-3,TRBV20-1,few,TGCAGTGCTAGAATACAAACGGGCACAGATACGCAGTATTTT,CSARIQTGTDTQYF
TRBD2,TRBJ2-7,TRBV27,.,TGTGCCAGCAGTTTGATGCGGGGGAGCTCCTACGAGCAGTACTTC,CASSLMRGSSYEQYF
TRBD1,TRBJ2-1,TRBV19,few,TGTGCCAGTAAAATCCGGGACAGTTCTAACAATGAGCAGTTCTTC,CASKIRDSSNNEQFF
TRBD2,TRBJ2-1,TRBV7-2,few,TGTGCCAGCAGCCCTTACGAGGGCGGGAGTATGGAGTTCTTC,CASSPYEGGSMEFF
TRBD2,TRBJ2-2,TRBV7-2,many,TGTGCCAGCAGTTGGACTAGCGGGAGGGCCCGCACCGGGGAGCTGTTTTTT,CASSWTSGRARTGELFF
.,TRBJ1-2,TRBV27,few,TGTGCCAGCAGTTTTAGTGCGGGGGGCGCCTATGGCTACACCTTC,CASSFSAGGAYGYTF
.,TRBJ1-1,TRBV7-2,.,TGTGCCAGCAGCTTAAGGACCCCTCTGGGCACTGAAGCTTTCTTT,CASSLRTPLGTEAFF
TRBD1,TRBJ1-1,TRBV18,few,TGTGCCAGCTCACCCTTGACAGGGTGGAACACTGAAGCTTTCTTT,CASSPLTGWNTEAFF